This T cell receptor (beta chain) originates from a study of CD8 T cells in ankylosing spondylitis. The table lists this clonotype with many counts. TCRdb passed the 5' RACE reads through MiXCR, listing each CDR3 protein once. This table holds roughly 250,000 distinct CDR3 sequences, 8% to 9.5% found once. V lost 4 bases and J lost 3, with 12 bases in between. The CDR3 is 15 residues long. Germline V gene lookup returns CDR1 SGHTA and CDR2 FQGNSA. Sample: blood, either unsorted or a sorted T cell fraction (not recorded which). The TCR comes from a male donor with ankylosing spondylitis or in good health (not recorded which). V and J are TRBV7-2 and TRBJ2-2; D is possibly TRBD1 (6 bases). Here the CDR3 DNA reads TGTGCCAGCAGCTCTGGGACACTCTACACCGGGGAGCTGTTTTTT. Its translation is CASSSGTLYTGELFF. Combining the CDR3 with reference TRBV7-2 and TRBJ2-2 gives the whole variable domain GAGVSQSPSNKVTEKGKDVELRCDPISGHTALYWYRQSLGQGLEFLIYFQGNSAPDKSGLPSDRFSAERTGGSVSTLTIQRTQQEDSAVYLCASSSGTLYTGELFFGEGSRLTVL.